One sample yielded the 19 T cell receptor beta chains listed below, sequenced in a study of cytomegalovirus exposure and HLA in healthy donors. Primers for the PCR totalled 60 Vbeta and 13 Jbeta. Measured with immunoSEQ multiplex PCR; TCRdb has only the in-frame clones, and not every one. The top ten clones hold approximately 1.9% of a sample with approximately 100,000 clones, 74% of them seen once. The sample consisted of PBMCs. These receptors all stem from a human donor in good health.

This clone was seen only a few times. The chain has TRBV6-4 and TRBJ1-5, with D possibly TRBD1 on 5 matching bases. The V end was cut by 8 bases, the J end by 6 bases, with 8 bases between. Germline CDR1 MRHNA, CDR2 SNTAGT. This CDR3 contains 11 residues. In DNA, the CDR3 is TGTGCCAGCGGCGACAGTCAGCCCCAGCATTTT. It yields the protein CASGDSQPQHF.

Only a few counts were recorded for this clone. This chain uses TRBV7-2 with TRBJ1-1, with unresolved D. Trimming cost V 6 bases and J 10 bases, with 21 bases left between them. The CDR3 consists of 14 residues. Germline V gene sequence: CDR1 SGHTA, CDR2 FQGNSA. DNA of the CDR3: TGTGCCAGCAGTCTAGACGGGAGGGCAGGCCCAGCTTTCTTT. It encodes CASSLDGRAGPAFF. Based on the CDR3 plus reference TRBV7-2 and TRBJ1-1, the full variable domain is GAGVSQSPSNKVTEKGKDVELRCDPISGHTALYWYRQSLGQGLEFLIYFQGNSAPDKSGLPSDRFSAERTGGSVSTLTIQRTQQEDSAVYLCASSLDGRAGPAFFGQGTRLTVV.

This clone was seen more than once but under ten times. This rearrangement joins TRBV10-1 to TRBJ2-5, with D unresolved. With the DNA end fitting TRBJ2-7 better, the J assignment may be wrong. This CDR3 is 13 amino acids long. Germline CDR1 is WNHNN and CDR2 is SYGVQD (reference sequence). CDR3 region: CASSESPGYEQYF. CDR3 sequence (DNA): TGCGCCAGCAGTGAGTCGCCAGGATACGAGCAGTACTTC.

The genes are TRBV7-2 and TRBJ1-2; D perhaps matches TRBD1 (6 bases). The CDR3 runs 16 residues. Trimming left V 1 base short and J 2 bases short, with 14 bases between. Germline loops: CDR1 SGHTA, CDR2 FQGNSA. For the CDR3, the DNA is TGTGCCAGCAGCTTAGACGCCAGGGGAGGGAACTATGGCTACACCTTC. Translating gives CASSLDARGGNYGYTF.

This clone was observed a handful of times. J is TRBJ2-6 and V is TRBV6-1; 7 nucleotides match TRBD1. The CDR3 has 15 amino acids. The junction had 1 base not matched to a gene; V was cut back by 2 bases and J by 3 bases. In germline, CDR1 is MNHNS, CDR2 SASEGT. CDR3 region: CASSEPGGGANVLTF. The CDR3 region has the DNA TGTGCCAGCAGTGAACCAGGGGGTGGGGCCAACGTCCTGACTTTC.

This sequence joins TRBV5-4 and TRBJ2-7, with a weak D call TRBD2 (6 bases). V lost 1 base and J 0 bases, leaving 8 bases between the germline ends. Looked up from germline, CDR1 is SGHNT and CDR2 is YYREEE (reference sequence). The CDR3 length is 14 residues. CDR3 in amino acids: CASSLSRDSYEQYF. CDR3 nucleotide sequence: TGTGCCAGCAGCTTGTCGCGGGACTCCTACGAGCAGTACTTC. Full variable domain (missing parts from reference TRBV5-4 and TRBJ2-7): ETGVTQSPTHLIKTRGQQVTLRCSSQSGHNTVSWYQQALGQGPQFIFQYYREEENGRGNFPPRFSGLQFPNYSSELNVNALELDDSALYLCASSLSRDSYEQYFGPGTRLTVT.

This chain joins TRBV27 and TRBJ2-7; TRBD1 matches 9 bases. Germline CDR1 reads MNHEY; CDR2 reads SMNVEV (reference sequence). The CDR3 has 15 residues. The V and J ends lost 5 bases and 6 bases, in that order; junction bases with no gene match: 11. CDR3 nucleotide sequence: TGTGCCAGCAGTCTCCCAGGGACAGGGACCGGCGAGCAGTACTTC. Amino acids: CASSLPGTGTGEQYF.

This rearrangement joins TRBV5-1 to TRBJ2-1; 11 bases are a match to TRBD2. The V gene end was trimmed by 3 bases and the J gene end by 8 bases; junction bases not matched to a gene: 7. In germline, CDR1 is SGHRS, CDR2 YFSETQ. This CDR3 comprises 15 residues. CDR3 coding DNA: TGCGCCAGCAGCTGGGGACTAGCGGTAGAGGATGAGCAGTTCTTC. Translation: CASSWGLAVEDEQFF. The full variable domain, with the rest looked up from reference TRBV5-1 and TRBJ2-1, is KAGVTQTPRYLIKTRGQQVTLSCSPISGHRSVSWYQQTPGQGLQFLFEYFSETQRNKGNFPGRFSGRQFSNSRSEMNVSTLELGDSALYLCASSWGLAVEDEQFFGPGTRLTVL.

The chain carries TRBV6-6 and TRBJ1-5; TRBD1 matches 8 bases. Germline lookup yields CDR1 MNHNY and CDR2 SVGAGI (reference sequence). The V segment lost 5 bases and the J segment 5 bases; nucleotides outside the gene matches: 8. This CDR3 spans 15 amino acids. The CDR3 here is CASSPDRASYQPQHF. DNA of the CDR3: TGTGCCAGCAGTCCGGACAGGGCGTCGTATCAGCCCCAGCATTTT.

This chain connects TRBV6-5 to TRBJ1-2; D unresolved. CDR1 and CDR2 from the germline V gene are MNHEY and SVGAGI. The CDR3 has 13 amino acids. Trimming took off 2 bases at V and 4 bases at J, with 8 bases between the two ends. In nucleotides, the CDR3 is TGTGCCAGCAGTTACCGGGGATTCTATGGCTACACCTTC. Protein product: CASSYRGFYGYTF.

This chain connects TRBV4-1 to TRBJ2-1; TRBD2 matches 12 bases. The germline gives CDR1 MGHRA, CDR2 YSYEKL. The CDR3 consists of 17 residues. V lost 1 base and J lost 8; bases outside the gene matches: 9. For the CDR3, the DNA is TGCGCCAGCAGCCAAGCGCCTCTAGCGGGAGGGCAGGATGAGCAGTTCTTC. This sequence encodes CASSQAPLAGGQDEQFF.

Only a few counts were recorded for this clone. The J gene is TRBJ1-2, the V gene TRBV6-1; D is ambiguous. The CDR3 has 14 amino acids. Germline V gene sequence: CDR1 MNHNS, CDR2 SASEGT. V gave up 5 bases and J gave up 3 bases, with 13 bases separating them. CDR3 region: CASSRASADYGYTF. The CDR3 DNA is TGTGCCAGCAGTCGGGCCTCAGCGGACTATGGCTACACCTTC.

The chain joins TRBV2 to TRBJ2-1, with 8 nucleotides matching TRBD2. This CDR3 is 15 amino acids long. CDR1 is SNHLY and CDR2 is FYNNEI in the germline V gene. The V gene end was trimmed by 3 bases and the J gene end by 6 bases; junction bases not matched to a gene: 7. CDR3 coding DNA: TGTGCCAGCAGTGAGGACGGGAGGGCTTCCAATGAGCAGTTCTTC. It is translated as CASSEDGRASNEQFF. Filled out from reference TRBV2 and TRBJ2-1, the complete variable domain reads EPEVTQTPSHQVTQMGQEVILRCVPISNHLYFYWYRQILGQKVEFLVSFYNNEISEKSEIFDDQFSVERPDGSNFTLKIRSTKLEDSAMYFCASSEDGRASNEQFFGPGTRLTVL.

This sequence joins TRBV7-9 and TRBJ2-7, with D possibly matching TRBD2 (5 bases). Germline V gives CDR1 SEHNR, CDR2 FQNEAQ (reference sequence). The CDR3 runs 13 residues. Trimming took off 8 bases at V and 3 bases at J, with 14 bases between the two ends. Here the CDR3 DNA reads TGTGCCAGCGGAGAGGGATTAGACTACGAGCAGTACTTC. It codes for CASGEGLDYEQYF. The full variable domain, completed using reference TRBV7-9 and TRBJ2-7, is DTGVSQNPRHKITKRGQNVTFRCDPISEHNRLYWYRQTLGQGPEFLTYFQNEAQLEKSRLLSDRFSAERPKGSFSTLEIQRTEQGDSAMYLCASGEGLDYEQYFGPGTRLTVT.

The chain uses TRBV2 and TRBJ2-7; 10 nucleotides align to TRBD2. Germline-derived CDR1 and CDR2 are SNHLY and FYNNEI. The CDR3 has 16 residues. Germline trimming cut 8 bases from V and 5 bases from J; bases unmatched to any gene: 15. The CDR3 loop reads CASWTRLAGAADEQYF. In nucleotides, the CDR3 is TGTGCCAGCTGGACCCGGCTAGCGGGGGCTGCGGACGAGCAGTACTTC.

The V call is TRBV5-1, the J call TRBJ2-7, with D possibly being TRBD1 (6 bases). The CDR3 loop spans 14 amino acids. With 6 bases removed from V and 0 bases from J, the gap between germline ends came to 13 bases. Germline values: CDR1 SGHRS, CDR2 YFSETQ. The CDR3 DNA follows: TGCGCCAGCACCCCGGACAGTTACTCCTACGAGCAGTACTTC. Its protein product is CASTPDSYSYEQYF.

The rearrangement links TRBV13 to TRBJ2-4; the D gene is possibly TRBD2 (5 bases). The CDR3 spans 13 residues. In germline, CDR1 is PRHDT, CDR2 FYEKMQ (reference sequence). V was shortened by 5 bases and J by 6 bases, with 11 bases between the two germline ends. The CDR3 region has the DNA TGTGCCAGCAGCCAGACTACCATAAACATTCAGTACTTC. The encoded protein is CASSQTTINIQYF.

This chain uses TRBV7-9 with TRBJ1-2; TRBD1 aligns across 12 bases. V shed 6 bases, J shed 8 bases, and the junction held 7 bases outside the gene matches. There are 14 residues in the CDR3. Germline V gives CDR1 SEHNR, CDR2 FQNEAQ (reference sequence). CDR3: CASSAGTGGKGYTF. For the CDR3, the DNA is TGTGCCAGCAGTGCCGGGACAGGGGGCAAGGGCTACACCTTC. The full variable domain, with the rest looked up from reference TRBV7-9 and TRBJ1-2, is DTGVSQNPRHKITKRGQNVTFRCDPISEHNRLYWYRQTLGQGPEFLTYFQNEAQLEKSRLLSDRFSAERPKGSFSTLEIQRTEQGDSAMYLCASSAGTGGKGYTFGSGTRLTVV.

This rearrangement joins TRBV5-1 to TRBJ2-1; TRBD2 agrees at 11 bases. J lost 4 bases, V lost 2 bases, and 8 bases had no gene match. The germline V gene has CDR1 SGHRS and CDR2 YFSETQ. The CDR3 loop spans 17 amino acids. This chain's CDR3 is CASSFGGLAGGYNEQFF. In DNA form, the CDR3 reads TGCGCCAGCAGCTTTGGGGGGCTAGCGGGAGGTTACAATGAGCAGTTCTTC.